The 20 T cell receptor beta chains presented below share a single source sample, sequenced in a study of blood T cell repertoires in COVID-19. Measured with immunoSEQ multiplex PCR; TCRdb has only the in-frame clones, and not every one. The sample carries around 72,000 clones, about 81% recorded once. Source material: peripheral blood. The receptors were sampled from a human donor in a cohort sampled during active COVID-19.

This chain uses TRBV7-8 with TRBJ2-7, with D unclear. CDR3 size: 11 residues. CDR1 SGHVS and CDR2 FQNEAQ come from the germline V gene. The V end lost 3 bases, the J end lost 5 bases, and 5 bases lay between the germline ends. The CDR3 bases are TGTGCCAGCAGCTTGCTAGACGAGCAGTACTTC. Amino acid sequence: CASSLLDEQYF.

J is TRBJ2-3 and V is TRBV10-3, with D possibly TRBD1 on 6 matching bases. V gave up 2 bases and J gave up 0 bases, with 9 bases separating them. The germline V gene encodes CDR1 ENHRY and CDR2 SYGVKD. CDR3 length: 15 amino acids. In DNA, the CDR3 is TGTGCCATCAGTGAGGGACAGCCAAGCACAGATACGCAGTATTTT. Translating gives CAISEGQPSTDTQYF.

The chain combines TRBV7-2 with TRBJ1-3; D is undetermined. Trimming removed 5 bases from V and 2 bases from J, with 7 bases in between. The CDR3 covers 13 residues. Germline V gives CDR1 SGHTA, CDR2 FQGNSA. Here the CDR3 reads CASSIRAGNTIYF. In DNA, the CDR3 is TGTGCCAGCAGCATTCGGGCTGGAAACACCATATATTTT. The full variable domain, in which reference TRBV7-2 and TRBJ1-3 provide the parts outside the CDR3, is GAGVSQSPSNKVTEKGKDVELRCDPISGHTALYWYRQSLGQGLEFLIYFQGNSAPDKSGLPSDRFSAERTGGSVSTLTIQRTQQEDSAVYLCASSIRAGNTIYFGEGSWLTVV.

This clone was seen a few times. The chain has TRBV14 and TRBJ2-7; 9 positions agree with TRBD1. This CDR3 is built from 14 residues. CDR1 is SGHDN, CDR2 FVKESK, per germline. Losses at the gene ends were 1 base for V and 7 bases for J; bases not matched to a gene: 5. The CDR3 DNA reads as TGTGCCAGCAGCCAAGCACAGGGGGCTTGGGAGCAGTACTTC. Protein sequence: CASSQAQGAWEQYF.

V gene TRBV5-1 combines with J gene TRBJ2-6, with D unclear. This CDR3 spans 15 amino acids. Germline V lookup: CDR1 SGHRS, CDR2 YFSETQ. With 3 bases removed from V and 0 bases from J, the gap between germline ends came to 7 bases. For the CDR3, the DNA is TGCGCCAGCAGCTCACAGAGCTCTGGGGCCAACGTCCTGACTTTC. This translates into CASSSQSSGANVLTF.

This chain joins TRBV10-3 and TRBJ1-3; D unresolved. In germline, CDR1 is ENHRY, CDR2 SYGVKD. This CDR3 region has 18 residues. The V gene lost 0 bases and the J gene lost 0 bases, with 15 bases spanning the gap. CDR3: CAISESIASASSGNTIYF. CDR3 in DNA: TGTGCCATCAGTGAGTCGATAGCCTCGGCTAGCTCTGGAAACACCATATATTTT.

This clone showed up just a few times. The rearrangement joins TRBV27 to TRBJ1-2, with TRBD1 identical over 7 bases. The CDR3 runs to 13 residues. Trimming took 4 bases from V and 9 from J; bases not matched to a gene: 8. The V gene's germline CDR1 is MNHEY and CDR2 SMNVEV (reference sequence). CDR3 region: CASSYPGGRSYTF. CDR3 DNA sequence: TGTGCCAGCAGTTATCCAGGGGGGCGAAGCTACACCTTC.

V and J are TRBV7-8 and TRBJ1-5; the D gene is possibly TRBD1 (5 bases). V lost 5 bases, J lost 10 bases, and 15 bases lay in between. The CDR3 contains 13 residues. CDR1 and CDR2 from the germline V gene are SGHVS and FQNEAQ. The CDR3 is CASSRGHVAPQHF. The CDR3 DNA follows: TGTGCCAGCAGCCGAGGACACGTGGCACCCCAGCATTTT.

The chain has TRBV4-3 and TRBJ2-4, with 7 bases matching TRBD2. In germline, CDR1 is LGHNA, CDR2 YSLEER. V was clipped by 0 bases and J by 6 bases; unmatched bases: 8. This CDR3 comprises 16 residues. For the CDR3, the DNA is TGCGCCAGCAGCCAAGAATGGGGGGGTGCGGGAAACATTCAGTACTTC. Translating it yields CASSQEWGGAGNIQYF.

This clone is a singleton in its sample. CDR3: CASSLRGYGYTF. Here the CDR3 DNA reads TGTGCCAGCAGCCTAAGGGGCTATGGCTACACCTTC. The chain recombines TRBV7-2 with TRBJ1-2, with D maybe TRBD1 (5 bases). Germline V CDR1 and CDR2: SGHTA, FQGNSA. Between the trimmed V and J ends, which lost 5 bases and 4 bases, there was a span of 8 bases. The CDR3 is made up of 12 amino acids.

The chain combines TRBV5-6 with TRBJ1-4; 9 nucleotides align to TRBD1. With V trimmed by 2 bases and J by 8 bases, 7 bases remained unmatched. CDR1 and CDR2 from the germline V gene are SGHDT and YYEEEE. The CDR3 totals 15 residues. DNA of the CDR3: TGTGCCAGCAGCTTCTCCGGGACAGGGTTCGAAAAACTGTTTTTT. Amino acids: CASSFSGTGFEKLFF.

DNA for the CDR3: TGTGCCAGCAGCTTAGATTTCCCGGGACAAACTTACGAGCAGTACTTC. This codes for CASSLDFPGQTYEQYF. The chain joins TRBV11-2 to TRBJ2-7; a possible D gene is TRBD1 (6 bases). Trimming removed 0 bases at V and 4 bases at J, with 16 bases between. The CDR3 totals 16 residues. Germline V gene lookup returns CDR1 SGHAT and CDR2 FQNNGV. The variable domain in full, with the rest retrieved from reference TRBV11-2 and TRBJ2-7, is EAGVAQSPRYKIIEKRQSVAFWCNPISGHATLYWYQQILGQGPKLLIQFQNNGVVDDSQLPKDRFSAERLKGVDSTLKIQPAKLEDSAVYLCASSLDFPGQTYEQYFGPGTRLTVT.

CDR3: CASSRVDQETQYF. DNA of the CDR3: TGTGCCAGTAGTCGGGTAGACCAAGAGACCCAGTACTTC. This sequence joins TRBV19 and TRBJ2-5; no clear D gene. V dropped 5 bases and J dropped 0 bases, with 7 bases sitting between them. There are 13 residues in the CDR3. In germline, CDR1 is LNHDA, CDR2 SQIVND (reference sequence).

The chain has TRBV5-8 and TRBJ2-7, with D possibly TRBD2 on 6 matching bases. The CDR3 has 16 amino acids. V was trimmed by 0 bases and J by 6 bases, leaving 19 bases between them. CDR1 SGHTS and CDR2 YDEGEE come from the germline V gene. CDR3 residues: CASSLVAGTLSGEQYF. In nucleotides, the CDR3 is TGTGCCAGCAGCTTGGTGGCAGGGACTTTATCGGGCGAGCAGTACTTC.

V is TRBV19 and J is TRBJ2-7, with 9 bases identical to TRBD2. The CDR3 extends over 15 amino acids. Germline V gives CDR1 LNHDA, CDR2 SQIVND (reference sequence). With 2 bases clipped from V and 3 bases from J, the junction kept 5 bases outside the gene matches. CDR3 residues: CASSIRVAGVYEQYF. The CDR3 nucleotides read TGTGCCAGTAGTATAAGGGTAGCGGGGGTCTACGAGCAGTACTTC.

This clone was counted a few times. The J gene is TRBJ1-1, the V gene TRBV5-1; 7 bases agree with TRBD1. Germline CDR1 and CDR2: SGHRS and YFSETQ. CDR3 length: 13 residues. The trim removed 9 bases at V and 0 bases at J, leaving 5 bases unmatched. The CDR3 spells CATWDSMNTEAFF. CDR3 DNA sequence: TGCGCCACCTGGGACAGTATGAACACTGAAGCTTTCTTT.

The CDR3 nucleotides are TGTGCCTGGTCACCGGGACAGAGGAGGGGCACTGAAGCTTTCTTT. Protein: CAWSPGQRRGTEAFF. V and J are TRBV30 and TRBJ1-1, with 7 nucleotides matching TRBD1. Germline CDR1 GTSNPN, CDR2 SVGIG (reference sequence). CDR3 length: 15 amino acids. V trimming: 5 bases; J trimming: 4 bases; junction bases outside the gene matches: 13.

The V gene is TRBV7-3, the J gene TRBJ2-6; 7 positions agree with TRBD2. The CDR3 runs 17 residues. V gave up 4 bases and J gave up 0 bases; unmatched junction bases: 6. CDR1 is SGHTA, CDR2 FQGTGA, per germline. The CDR3 DNA reads as TGTGCCAGCAGCTCGGGGGGATCCTTCTCTGGGGCCAACGTCCTGACTTTC. Encoded protein: CASSSGGSFSGANVLTF.

The chain employs TRBV2 and TRBJ1-6; a weak D match, TRBD1 (6 bases). CDR3 length: 15 residues. Germline-derived CDR1 and CDR2 are SNHLY and FYNNEI. V lost 3 bases and J lost 5, with 11 bases in between. The DNA for the CDR3 is TGTGCCAGCAGTGACCTGGGACACCATAATTCACCCCTCCACTTT. Protein: CASSDLGHHNSPLHF.

This clone was picked up many times. V and J are TRBV3-1 (or the pseudogene TRBV3-2) and TRBJ1-1; TRBD1 is a possible D gene (5 bases). V lost 3 bases and J 5 bases, leaving 13 bases between the germline ends. The CDR3 totals 14 residues. Per germline, CDR1 LGHDT and CDR2 YNNKEL (reference sequence). The CDR3 protein is CASSHLWGRTEAFF. The CDR3 coding sequence is TGTGCCAGCAGCCACCTGTGGGGGAGGACTGAAGCTTTCTTT.